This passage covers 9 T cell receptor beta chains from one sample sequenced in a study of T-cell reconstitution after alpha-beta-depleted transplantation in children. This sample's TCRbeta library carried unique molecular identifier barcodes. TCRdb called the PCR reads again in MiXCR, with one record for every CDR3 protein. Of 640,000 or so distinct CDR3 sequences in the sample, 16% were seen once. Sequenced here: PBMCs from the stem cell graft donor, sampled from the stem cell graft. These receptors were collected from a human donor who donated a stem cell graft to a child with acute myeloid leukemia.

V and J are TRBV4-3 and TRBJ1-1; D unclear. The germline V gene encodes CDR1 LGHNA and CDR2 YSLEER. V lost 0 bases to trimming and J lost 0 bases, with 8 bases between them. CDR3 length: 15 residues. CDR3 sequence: CASSQDGGLNTEAFF. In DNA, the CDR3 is TGCGCCAGCAGCCAAGATGGCGGACTGAACACTGAAGCTTTCTTT.

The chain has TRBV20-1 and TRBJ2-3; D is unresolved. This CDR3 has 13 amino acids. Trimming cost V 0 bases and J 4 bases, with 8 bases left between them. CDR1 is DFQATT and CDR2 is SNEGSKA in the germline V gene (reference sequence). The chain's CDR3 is CSARDRPSDTQYF. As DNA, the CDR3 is TGCAGTGCTAGAGATCGACCATCAGATACGCAGTATTTT.

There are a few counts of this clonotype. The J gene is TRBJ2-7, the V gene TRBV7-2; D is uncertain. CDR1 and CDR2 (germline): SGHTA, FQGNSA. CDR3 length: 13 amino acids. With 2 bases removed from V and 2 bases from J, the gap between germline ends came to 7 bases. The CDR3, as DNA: TGTGCCAGCAGCTTAAACCCCACCTACGAGCAGTACGTC. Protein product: CASSLNPTYEQYV.

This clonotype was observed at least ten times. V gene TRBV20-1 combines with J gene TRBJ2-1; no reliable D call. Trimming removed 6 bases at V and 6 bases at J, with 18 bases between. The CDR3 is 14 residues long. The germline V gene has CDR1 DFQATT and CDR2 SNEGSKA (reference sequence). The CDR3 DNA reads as TGCAGTGCAGGGTCGAGGTCCTACATCAATGAGCAGTTCTTC. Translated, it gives CSAGSRSYINEQFF.

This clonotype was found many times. The CDR3 DNA sequence: TGCGCCAGCAGCCCCTTGGACGGAAAGAACACTGAAGCTTTCTTT. This translates into CASSPLDGKNTEAFF. This chain uses TRBV5-1 with TRBJ1-1, with no clear D. The CDR3 totals 15 residues. Germline CDR1 and CDR2: SGHRS and YFSETQ. V was trimmed by 4 bases and J by 1 base, leaving 14 bases between them.

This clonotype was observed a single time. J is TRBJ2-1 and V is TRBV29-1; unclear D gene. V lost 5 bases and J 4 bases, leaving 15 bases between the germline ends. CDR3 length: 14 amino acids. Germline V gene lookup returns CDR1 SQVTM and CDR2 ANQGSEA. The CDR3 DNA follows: TGCAGCGTTCGCGACGACACGGAGTACAATGAGCAGTTCTTC. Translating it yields CSVRDDTEYNEQFF.

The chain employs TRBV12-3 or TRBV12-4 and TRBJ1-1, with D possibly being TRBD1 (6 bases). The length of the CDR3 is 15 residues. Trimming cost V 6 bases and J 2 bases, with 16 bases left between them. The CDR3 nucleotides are TGTGCCAGCAGCCTGGCGGCAGGGGACAACACTGAAGCTTTCTTT. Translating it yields CASSLAAGDNTEAFF.

The CDR3 sequence: CASSLWDQGAPDTQYF. CDR3 nucleotides: TGTGCCAGCAGCTTATGGGACCAGGGAGCCCCAGATACGCAGTATTTT. V is TRBV7-8 and J is TRBJ2-3, with D perhaps being TRBD1 or TRBD2 (5 bases each). CDR1 is SGHVS, CDR2 FQNEAQ, per germline. CDR3 length: 16 residues. Trimming removed 2 bases from V and 4 bases from J, with 16 bases in between.

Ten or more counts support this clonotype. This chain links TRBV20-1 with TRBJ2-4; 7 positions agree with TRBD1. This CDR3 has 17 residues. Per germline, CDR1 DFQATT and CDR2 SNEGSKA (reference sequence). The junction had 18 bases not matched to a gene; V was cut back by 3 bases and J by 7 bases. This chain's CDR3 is CSASLSVGTELWNIQYF. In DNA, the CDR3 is TGCAGTGCTAGTCTAAGTGTTGGGACAGAATTATGGAACATTCAGTACTTC.